Following are 7 T cell receptor beta chains from one sample sequenced in a study of metastatic and nonmetastatic thyroid tumors. TCRdb used MiXCR to call clones anew from the PCR reads. The sample consists of 75,000 to 95,000 clones, about 13% of them appearing once. Every patient underwent thyroid surgery untreated. The sample comprised blood. The receptors derive from a female donor with papillary thyroid cancer or a benign thyroid nodule (not recorded which). Some clones in this sample may be carry-over from other donors' samples.

This clone appeared a few times. The chain couples TRBV2 to TRBJ2-5, with 10 bases matching TRBD1. V lost 6 bases, J lost 5 bases, and 9 bases stayed unmatched. The CDR3 is 15 amino acids. Germline V lookup: CDR1 SNHLY, CDR2 FYNNEI. The CDR3 DNA is TGTGCCAGCAGGGAACTAGGACAGGGGGGGGAGACCCAGTACTTC. Protein sequence: CASRELGQGGETQYF. The complete variable domain, with remaining parts taken from reference TRBV2 and TRBJ2-5, reads EPEVTQTPSHQVTQMGQEVILRCVPISNHLYFYWYRQILGQKVEFLVSFYNNEISEKSEIFDDQFSVERPDGSNFTLKIRSTKLEDSAMYFCASRELGQGGETQYFGPGTRLLVL.

This clone came up a few times. The V call is TRBV7-9, the J call TRBJ2-1; tentatively, D is TRBD2 (5 bases). Trimming took 5 bases from V and 9 from J, leaving 14 bases between them. Germline V CDR1 and CDR2: SEHNR, FQNEAQ (reference sequence). CDR3 length: 13 residues. The CDR3 DNA sequence: TGTGCCAGCAGCCCGCCCGCGGACTTTGAGCAGTTCTTC. It encodes CASSPPADFEQFF.

At least ten counts were recorded for this clone. CDR3 DNA sequence: TGTGCCAGCAGCTTAGGTACTAGCGGGCACTCCTACGAGCAGTACTTC. As protein: CASSLGTSGHSYEQYF. The chain is built from TRBV11-2 and TRBJ2-7, with 9 bases fitting TRBD2. Trimming at V came to 1 base and at J to 0 bases, leaving 4 bases not matched to a gene. CDR3 length: 16 amino acids. Looked up from germline, CDR1 is SGHAT and CDR2 is FQNNGV.

This clone was seen at least ten times. The chain combines TRBV2 with TRBJ1-1, with D perhaps matching TRBD1 (6 bases). Per the germline V gene, CDR1 is SNHLY and CDR2 is FYNNEI. V shed 10 bases and J shed 5 bases, with 17 bases lying between them. CDR3 length: 13 amino acids. CDR3 in amino acids: CATSQGEGTEAFF. Written as DNA, the CDR3 is TGTGCCACATCACAGGGAGAGGGTACTGAAGCTTTCTTT.

The rearrangement uses TRBV30 and TRBJ1-3; D is undetermined. Germline loops: CDR1 GTSNPN, CDR2 SVGIG (reference sequence). Trimming took off 8 bases at V and 9 bases at J, with 17 bases between the two ends. The CDR3 sequence is 12 residues long. For the CDR3, the DNA is TGTGCCGGAGAGTACTATGGTTCCACCATATATTTT. Its translation is CAGEYYGSTIYF. The full variable domain, with the rest looked up from reference TRBV30 and TRBJ1-3, is SQTIHQWPATLVQPVGSPLSLECTVEGTSNPNLYWYRQAAGRGLQLLFYSVGIGQISSEVPQNLSASRPQDRQFILSSKKLLLSDSGFYLCAGEYYGSTIYFGEGSWLTVV.

The table lists this clone with many counts. The J gene is TRBJ2-3, the V gene TRBV6-2 or TRBV6-3, with no clear D. Germline CDR1 reads MNHEY; CDR2 reads SVGEGT. CDR3 length: 15 amino acids. Trimming left V 5 bases short and J 0 bases short, with 12 bases between. CDR3 residues: CASSPRLTSTDTQYF. In DNA form, the CDR3 reads TGTGCCAGCAGTCCCCGACTTACTAGCACAGATACGCAGTATTTT.

This clone has at least ten counts. The CDR3 coding sequence is TGCAGTGCTAGCGGACCCGGGACTAGCGGGTCGTACTACGAGCAGTACTTC. Amino acid sequence: CSASGPGTSGSYYEQYF. This sequence joins TRBV20-1 and TRBJ2-7; 12 positions match TRBD2. The CDR3 loop spans 17 amino acids. Trimming removed 3 bases from V and 3 bases from J; junction bases left unmatched: 12. In germline, CDR1 is DFQATT, CDR2 SNEGSKA (reference sequence).